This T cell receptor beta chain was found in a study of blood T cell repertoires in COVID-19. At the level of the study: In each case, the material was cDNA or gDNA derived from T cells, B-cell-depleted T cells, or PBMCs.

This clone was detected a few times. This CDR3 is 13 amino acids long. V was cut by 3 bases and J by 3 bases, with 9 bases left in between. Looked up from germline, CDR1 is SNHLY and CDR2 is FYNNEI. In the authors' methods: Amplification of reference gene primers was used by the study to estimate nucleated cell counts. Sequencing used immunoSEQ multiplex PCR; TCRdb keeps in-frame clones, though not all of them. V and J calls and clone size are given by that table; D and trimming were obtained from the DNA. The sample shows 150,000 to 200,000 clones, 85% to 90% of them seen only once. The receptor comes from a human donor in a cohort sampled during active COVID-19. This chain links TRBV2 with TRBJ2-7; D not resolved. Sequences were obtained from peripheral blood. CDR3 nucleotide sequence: TGTGCCAGCAGTGACTATGTTATCTACGAGCAGTACTTC. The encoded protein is CASSDYVIYEQYF.